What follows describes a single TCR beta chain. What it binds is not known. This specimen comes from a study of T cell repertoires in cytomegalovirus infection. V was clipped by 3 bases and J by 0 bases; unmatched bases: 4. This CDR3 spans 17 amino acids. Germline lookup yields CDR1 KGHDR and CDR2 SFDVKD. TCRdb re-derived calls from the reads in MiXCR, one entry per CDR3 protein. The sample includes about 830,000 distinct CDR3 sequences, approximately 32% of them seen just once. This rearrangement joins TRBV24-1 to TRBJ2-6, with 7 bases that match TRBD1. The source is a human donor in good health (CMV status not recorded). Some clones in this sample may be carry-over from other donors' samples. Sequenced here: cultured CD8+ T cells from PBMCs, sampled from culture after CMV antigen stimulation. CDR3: CATSDRDSPSGANVLTF. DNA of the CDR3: TGTGCCACCAGTGATCGGGACAGCCCCTCTGGGGCCAACGTCCTGACTTTC.